The text below deals with one TCR beta chain. The data stem from a study of blood T cell repertoires in COVID-19. Study summary: Sources were T cells, B-cell-depleted T cells, or PBMCs; the material itself was cDNA or gDNA.

This CDR3 is 16 amino acids long. Trimming stripped 0 bases from V and 4 bases from J, with 13 bases between. Germline lookup yields CDR1 SGDLS and CDR2 YYNGEE. Per the authors' pipeline: Researchers report that nucleated cell counts were estimated from reference gene primer amplification. The assay was immunoSEQ multiplex PCR, and TCRdb's table has in-frame clones only and misses some. For V, J and clone size, that table is used; D and trimming come from the DNA. The table lists 150,000 to 180,000 clones, approximately 83% of them singletons. The gene calls are TRBV9 and TRBJ2-2; D may be TRBD1 (5 bases). The sequence derives from a woman in her sixties with acute or convalescent COVID-19. The sample taken for sequencing was peripheral blood. Here the CDR3 DNA reads TGTGCCAGCAGCGTAGTCGGGCAGGGTTTCACCGGGGAGCTGTTTTTT. Its translation: CASSVVGQGFTGELFF.